Each of the 27 T cell receptor beta chains below was sequenced from the same sample in a study of T-cell memory formation after mild COVID-19. MiXCR, run by TCRdb on the 5' RACE reads, gives a single entry per CDR3 protein. The table shows tens of thousands of distinct CDR3 sequences, with 20% to 30% occurring only once. The sequencing input was PBMCs or a T cell subset sorted from them (not recorded which). Source of these receptors: a young man who had mild COVID-19 (a few samples of this study predate the infection). Cell type and time point are not known.

This clonotype was counted between two and nine times. The J gene is TRBJ2-1, the V gene TRBV6-2 or TRBV6-3; D assignment may be TRBD1 or TRBD2 (5 bases each). Per the germline V gene, CDR1 is MNHEY and CDR2 is SVGEGT. Trimming pared 5 bases from V and 0 bases from J, leaving 11 bases between. The CDR3 loop spans 15 amino acids. This CDR3 reads CASSLRGRSYNEQFF. The CDR3 DNA sequence: TGTGCCAGCAGTCTTCGGGGCCGCTCCTACAATGAGCAGTTCTTC.

DNA of the CDR3: TGTGCCAGCAGCTTCGGCTTTTCGACCTATGGCTACACCTTC. This encodes CASSFGFSTYGYTF. The V gene is TRBV7-9, the J gene TRBJ1-2, with no clear D. The CDR3 is 14 residues long. The ends were cut back, 3 bases at V and 4 bases at J, with 12 bases in the middle. Germline-derived CDR1 and CDR2 are SEHNR and FQNEAQ (reference sequence).

Details on this clonotype: One end of the junction is discordant with germline, which a read error may explain. The chain uses TRBV7-9 and TRBJ1-2; maybe TRBD1 (5 bases). Germline CDR1 and CDR2: SEHNR and FQNEAQ (reference sequence). CDR3 length: 14 residues. CDR3 residues: CASSPPGPIYGYTF. The CDR3 bases are TGTGCCAGCAGCCCCCCGGGACCGATCTATGGCTATACCTTC.

This clonotype was seen a few times. The rearrangement uses TRBV11-1 and TRBJ2-3, with 8 nucleotides matching TRBD2. CDR1 is SGHAT and CDR2 is FQDESV in the germline V gene (reference sequence). The CDR3 runs 16 residues. The V and J ends lost 6 bases and 3 bases, in that order; junction bases with no gene match: 11. DNA for the CDR3: TGTGCCAGCAGTTCACTAGCCCCGGGAGGGACAGATACGCAGTATTTT. This encodes CASSSLAPGGTDTQYF.

This clonotype was detected only a few times. The chain couples TRBV27 to TRBJ1-5; D not certain. Germline-derived CDR1 and CDR2 are MNHEY and SMNVEV (reference sequence). The CDR3 is made up of 11 amino acids. Trimming removed 8 bases from V and 7 bases from J, with 9 bases in between. DNA of the CDR3: TGTGCCAGCGGTTGGAGCCAGCCCCAGCATTTT. It codes for CASGWSQPQHF.

This sequence joins TRBV6-5 and TRBJ2-1; no firm D call. Germline-derived CDR1 and CDR2 are MNHEY and SVGAGI. Trimming took off 5 bases at V and 2 bases at J, with 7 bases between the two ends. CDR3 length equals 13 residues. The CDR3 is CASSQRTYNEQFF. CDR3 in DNA: TGTGCCAGCAGTCAGCGAACCTACAATGAGCAGTTCTTC.

The chain uses TRBV5-1 and TRBJ2-7; 8 bases are shared with TRBD1. V trimming: 5 bases; J trimming: 3 bases; junction bases outside the gene matches: 7. The CDR3 sequence is 14 residues long. Looked up from germline, CDR1 is SGHRS and CDR2 is YFSETQ. The DNA of the CDR3 is TGCGCCAGCAGAAAGACAGGGGACAACTACGAGCAGTACTTC. Its translation is CASRKTGDNYEQYF.

The chain employs TRBV20-1 and TRBJ1-1, with 7 bases aligning to TRBD1. CDR3 length equals 15 residues. The germline CDR1 and CDR2 sequences are DFQATT and SNEGSKA (reference sequence). J gave up 0 bases and V 0 bases, and 4 bases lay outside the gene matches. CDR3 DNA: TGCAGTGCTAGAGACTTCAGGGGGATGAACACTGAAGCTTTCTTT. Its translation is CSARDFRGMNTEAFF.

This clonotype was counted a few times. The rearrangement uses TRBV4-1 and TRBJ2-1, with D possibly TRBD2 on 6 matching bases. Trimming cost V 5 bases and J 4 bases, with 12 bases left between them. Per the germline V gene, CDR1 is MGHRA and CDR2 is YSYEKL. The CDR3 consists of 14 residues. The CDR3 loop is CASSWGGAYNEQFF. As DNA, the CDR3 is TGCGCCAGCAGCTGGGGCGGGGCGTACAATGAGCAGTTCTTC.

J is TRBJ1-2 and V is TRBV29-1; weak D call: TRBD1 (5 bases). The CDR3 extends over 11 amino acids. Germline CDR1 reads SQVTM; CDR2 reads ANQGSEA. V was trimmed by 8 bases and J by 7 bases, leaving 14 bases between them. The CDR3 bases are TGCAGCACGTCGTGGGGGAGTGGCTACACCTTC. It yields the protein CSTSWGSGYTF. Looking up the rest from reference TRBV29-1 and TRBJ1-2 gives the full variable domain: SAVISQKPSRDICQRGTSLTIQCQVDSQVTMMFWYRQQPGQSLTLIATANQGSEATYESGFVIDKFPISRPNLTFSTLTVSNMSPEDSSIYLCSTSWGSGYTFGSGTRLTVV.

The chain couples TRBV9 to TRBJ1-4; D is unclear. V was pared by 0 bases and J by 8 bases, with 11 bases between. CDR3 length: 14 residues. In germline, CDR1 is SGDLS, CDR2 YYNGEE. The CDR3 loop is CASSVAHTKEKLFF. In nucleotides, the CDR3 is TGTGCCAGCAGCGTAGCTCATACGAAGGAAAAACTGTTTTTT.

This clonotype occurred many times. The V and J genes are TRBV4-1 and TRBJ2-1, with D possibly called TRBD1 or TRBD2 (5 bases each). Trimming cost V 3 bases and J 4 bases, with 10 bases left between them. Germline V gives CDR1 MGHRA, CDR2 YSYEKL. The CDR3 consists of 14 residues. The CDR3 protein is CASSQGEGYNEQFF. The CDR3 region has the DNA TGCGCCAGCAGCCAGGGGGAAGGTTACAATGAGCAGTTCTTC.

CDR3 sequence reads: CSVEDMGRSGTVNTEAFF. CDR3 in DNA: TGCAGCGTTGAAGATATGGGCAGATCCGGGACAGTAAACACTGAAGCTTTCTTT. The J gene is TRBJ1-1, the V gene TRBV29-1; TRBD1 matches 7 bases. The J segment lost 2 bases and the V segment lost 0 bases, leaving 15 bases of the junction unmatched. Germline V gives CDR1 SQVTM, CDR2 ANQGSEA. The CDR3 is 18 residues long.

The chain joins TRBV4-1 to TRBJ2-3; no clear D gene. Trimming took off 1 base at V and 11 bases at J, with 7 bases between the two ends. CDR3 length equals 11 residues. Germline V CDR1 and CDR2: MGHRA, YSYEKL. DNA of the CDR3: TGCGCCAGCAGCCAAGGAGGTCAGCAGTATTTT. Amino acid sequence: CASSQGGQQYF.

In this sample, this clonotype turned up a few times. The genes are TRBV15 and TRBJ2-3; possible D gene TRBD2, 5 bases. The V and J ends lost 5 bases and 4 bases respectively, with 19 bases between them. The CDR3 loop spans 16 amino acids. The germline V gene encodes CDR1 LNHNV and CDR2 YYDKDF (reference sequence). The CDR3: CATSSLPSGSADTQYF. DNA of the CDR3: TGTGCCACCAGCTCCCTTCCCAGTGGGAGCGCAGATACGCAGTATTTT. The variable domain in full, completed from reference TRBV15 and TRBJ2-3, reads DAMVIQNPRYQVTQFGKPVTLSCSQTLNHNVMYWYQQKSSQAPKLLFHYYDKDFNNEADTPDNFQSRRPNTSFCFLDIRSPGLGDTAMYLCATSSLPSGSADTQYFGPGTRLTVL.

Ten or more counts support this clonotype. The J gene is TRBJ1-1, the V gene TRBV6-6; D unclear. CDR1 is MNHNY and CDR2 is SVGAGI in the germline V gene (reference sequence). The CDR3 runs to 14 residues. The V end was cut by 5 bases, the J end by 0 bases, with 10 bases between. CDR3 residues: CASSPGRLNTEAFF. In DNA form, the CDR3 reads TGTGCCAGCAGTCCTGGACGGTTGAACACTGAAGCTTTCTTT.

This clonotype was detected a few times. The chain links TRBV5-1 to TRBJ1-1; D may be TRBD1 (5 bases). Trimming removed 6 bases from V and 5 bases from J, with 20 bases in between. The CDR3 is 15 amino acids. CDR1 SGHRS and CDR2 YFSETQ come from the germline V gene. As DNA, the CDR3 is TGCGCCAGCACCCCTGTCCAGGGAGGAAGGACTGAAGCTTTCTTT. Residues: CASTPVQGGRTEAFF.

This chain connects TRBV12-5 to TRBJ2-1; 9 bases match TRBD1. Germline CDR1 is LGHNT and CDR2 is FRNRAP. This CDR3 has 14 amino acids. Trimming took 4 bases from V and 6 from J; bases not matched to a gene: 4. CDR3 nucleotides: TGTGCTAGTGGTTCCGGGACAGGGATCAATGAGCAGTTCTTC. The encoded protein is CASGSGTGINEQFF.

This chain links TRBV4-1 with TRBJ1-1, with D possibly TRBD1 on 5 matching bases. CDR1 and CDR2 (germline): MGHRA, YSYEKL. The CDR3 is 13 amino acids. Between the trimmed V and J ends, which lost 4 bases and 6 bases, there was a span of 12 bases. The CDR3 protein is CASSPSGPAEAFF. The CDR3 region has the DNA TGCGCCAGCAGCCCATCGGGGCCTGCTGAAGCTTTCTTT.

The J gene is TRBJ2-3, the V gene TRBV20-1; D is possibly TRBD1 (6 bases). Germline CDR1 is DFQATT and CDR2 is SNEGSKA (reference sequence). The CDR3 runs to 13 residues. V gave up 0 bases and J gave up 4 bases, with 8 bases separating them. The CDR3 DNA is TGCAGTGCTAGAGACTGGACAGCAGATACGCAGTATTTT. Translation: CSARDWTADTQYF.

The J gene is TRBJ2-7, the V gene TRBV2; no clear D gene. Trimming stripped 5 bases from V and 4 bases from J, with 12 bases between. The length of the CDR3 is 13 residues. Germline CDR1 reads SNHLY; CDR2 reads FYNNEI. For the CDR3, the DNA is TGTGCCAGCAGTCTTGACTTGGAGTACGAGCAGTACTTC. Its protein is CASSLDLEYEQYF. The variable domain in full, completed from reference TRBV2 and TRBJ2-7, reads EPEVTQTPSHQVTQMGQEVILRCVPISNHLYFYWYRQILGQKVEFLVSFYNNEISEKSEIFDDQFSVERPDGSNFTLKIRSTKLEDSAMYFCASSLDLEYEQYFGPGTRLTVT.

The V and J genes are TRBV7-6 and TRBJ2-7; 8 bases match TRBD1. CDR3 length: 14 amino acids. CDR1 SGHVS and CDR2 FNYEAQ come from the germline V gene. With V trimmed by 5 bases and J by 3 bases, 6 bases remained unmatched. In DNA form, the CDR3 reads TGTGCCAGCAGCGGACGGACAGGGAGCTACGAGCAGTACTTC. It encodes CASSGRTGSYEQYF.

The V call is TRBV12-3 or TRBV12-4, the J call TRBJ2-2; weak D call: TRBD2 (5 bases). The CDR3 has 16 residues. Trimming took 5 bases from V and 1 from J, leaving 14 bases between them. CDR3 nucleotide sequence: TGTGCCAGCAGTCCTCCGAGGGTTGGGAACACCGGGGAGCTGTTTTTT. Its translation is CASSPPRVGNTGELFF.

This clonotype was seen only a few times. V usage is TRBV6-2 or TRBV6-3 and J usage is TRBJ1-5; 7 bases match TRBD1. Germline CDR1 reads MNHEY; CDR2 reads SVGEGT. V was pared by 6 bases and J by 6 bases, with 14 bases of the junction left unmatched. This CDR3 comprises 16 residues. The CDR3 nucleotides are TGTGCCAGCAGACCTGCCAGGGGGGACTATTTTCAGCCCCAGCATTTT. Translation: CASRPARGDYFQPQHF.

This clonotype appeared many times. The V gene is TRBV7-9, the J gene TRBJ2-5; D is perhaps TRBD1 (5 bases). Trimming cost V 2 bases and J 5 bases, with 12 bases left between them. The CDR3 spans 14 residues. In germline, CDR1 is SEHNR, CDR2 FQNEAQ (reference sequence). The CDR3, as DNA: TGTGCCAGCAGCTTACAGGGTTTTGGGGAGACCCAGTACTTC. This encodes CASSLQGFGETQYF.

The V and J genes are TRBV5-1 and TRBJ2-5; D may be TRBD1 (5 bases). This CDR3 has 15 amino acids. Germline V lookup: CDR1 SGHRS, CDR2 YFSETQ. V shed 4 bases and J shed 5 bases, with 18 bases lying between them. In DNA form, the CDR3 reads TGCGCCAGCAGCGGCCTCCCAGGGCATAGTGAGACCCAGTACTTC. It is translated as CASSGLPGHSETQYF. The full variable domain, with the rest looked up from reference TRBV5-1 and TRBJ2-5, is KAGVTQTPRYLIKTRGQQVTLSCSPISGHRSVSWYQQTPGQGLQFLFEYFSETQRNKGNFPGRFSGRQFSNSRSEMNVSTLELGDSALYLCASSGLPGHSETQYFGPGTRLLVL.

The chain carries TRBV7-9 and TRBJ2-7, with D possibly TRBD2 on 5 matching bases. Per the germline V gene, CDR1 is SEHNR and CDR2 is FQNEAQ (reference sequence). The CDR3 totals 13 residues. V was trimmed by 0 bases and J by 5 bases, leaving 8 bases between them. This CDR3 reads CASSLASADEQYF. The CDR3 region has the DNA TGTGCCAGCAGCTTAGCTAGCGCCGACGAGCAGTACTTC.